Below, 14 T cell receptor beta chains from the same sample are listed, as sequenced in a study of cytomegalovirus exposure and HLA in healthy donors. The PCR used 60 Vbeta and 13 Jbeta primers. The table came from immunoSEQ multiplex PCR; TCRdb's copy has only in-frame clones and leaves some out. The sample lists about 190,000 clones, over 80% occurring once. The sequencing input was PBMCs. These receptors were obtained from a man aged 35 to 55 in good health and CMV-seropositive.

Only a few counts were recorded for this clone. This chain uses TRBV28 with TRBJ1-2; D is perhaps TRBD1 (6 bases). CDR1 and CDR2 (germline): MDHEN, SYDVKM. V was cut by 4 bases and J by 1 base, with 13 bases left in between. CDR3 length equals 15 residues. CDR3 sequence reads: CASSSYNRDNYGYTF. The DNA of the CDR3 is TGTGCCAGCAGTTCATATAACAGGGATAACTATGGCTACACCTTC.

The chain employs TRBV1 and TRBJ2-4; the DNA was not compared with TRBD2, the D call given in the table. TRBV1 is reported as a pseudogene. The CDR3 spans 12 residues. The CDR3 loop reads CAWAGAKNIQYF. The CDR3 region has the DNA TGTGCATGGGCGGGGGCCAAAAACATTCAGTACTTC.

The rearrangement uses TRBV6-5 and TRBJ1-3; D is perhaps TRBD1 (5 bases). The CDR3 extends over 16 amino acids. Germline lookup yields CDR1 MNHEY and CDR2 SVGAGI. V was shortened by 0 bases and J by 0 bases, with 9 bases between the two germline ends. The CDR3 loop is CASSYSGGLSGNTIYF. CDR3 DNA sequence: TGTGCCAGCAGTTACTCGGGGGGTCTCTCTGGAAACACCATATATTTT.

This clone appeared a few times. The chain has TRBV28 and TRBJ2-3, with a weak D call TRBD1 (6 bases). Trimming left V 6 bases short and J 1 base short, with 11 bases between. The CDR3 totals 14 residues. Germline CDR1 MDHEN, CDR2 SYDVKM. CDR3 sequence: CASSGYRGTDTQYF. In nucleotides, the CDR3 is TGTGCCAGCAGCGGGTACAGGGGCACAGATACGCAGTATTTT.

This chain uses TRBV19 with TRBJ1-2, with 7 bases that match TRBD1. V lost 3 bases, J lost 4 bases, and 11 bases stayed unmatched. Germline V gene sequence: CDR1 LNHDA, CDR2 SQIVND (reference sequence). This CDR3 is built from 16 residues. DNA for the CDR3: TGTGCCAGTAGTATCCTAGACCCTGGGACAGCCTATGGCTACACCTTC. Its translation: CASSILDPGTAYGYTF.

There are a few counts of this clone. The chain links TRBV6-6 to TRBJ1-1; D possibly corresponds to TRBD1 (6 bases). The germline V gene has CDR1 MNHNY and CDR2 SVGAGI (reference sequence). Trimming took off 2 bases at V and 1 base at J, with 8 bases between the two ends. CDR3 length: 14 amino acids. As DNA, the CDR3 is TGTGCCAGCAGTTACACAGGGACGAACACTGAAGCTTTCTTT. Its protein product is CASSYTGTNTEAFF.

This sequence joins TRBV7-3 and TRBJ2-1, with 8 bases aligning to TRBD2. The CDR3 sequence is 14 residues long. Germline-derived CDR1 and CDR2 are SGHTA and FQGTGA. J was trimmed by 8 bases and V by 2 bases; bases with no gene match: 5. Written as DNA, the CDR3 is TGTGCCAGCAGCTTACTCGGGGGGGTCGATGAGCAGTTCTTC. Translation: CASSLLGGVDEQFF.

This chain connects TRBV5-1 to TRBJ2-3; D is possibly TRBD1 (5 bases). Between the trimmed V and J ends, which lost 3 bases and 3 bases, there was a span of 14 bases. This CDR3 spans 15 amino acids. CDR1 is SGHRS, CDR2 YFSETQ, per germline. DNA for the CDR3: TGCGCCAGCAGCTCCGACAGATTGGCGACAGATACGCAGTATTTT. The encoded protein is CASSSDRLATDTQYF.

This chain joins TRBV5-8 and TRBJ1-5; the D is unclear. Trimming cost V 1 base and J 7 bases, with 6 bases left between them. Germline-derived CDR1 and CDR2 are SGHTS and YDEGEE. CDR3 length: 12 amino acids. The CDR3 nucleotides read TGTGCCAGCAGCTTGATAGCGCAGCCCCAGCATTTT. Its translation is CASSLIAQPQHF. The full variable domain, with the rest looked up from reference TRBV5-8 and TRBJ1-5, is EAGVTQSPTHLIKTRGQQATLRCSPISGHTSVYWYQQALGLGLQFLLWYDEGEERNRGNFPPRFSGRQFPNYSSELNVNALELEDSALYLCASSLIAQPQHFGDGTRLSIL.

In its sample, this clone was seen a few times. The rearrangement uses TRBV11-2 and TRBJ2-2; perhaps TRBD2 as D (5 bases). The length of the CDR3 is 16 residues. The V gene lost 0 bases and the J gene lost 4 bases, with 12 bases spanning the gap. The germline V gene has CDR1 SGHAT and CDR2 FQNNGV. The CDR3 nucleotides read TGTGCCAGCAGCTTAGAGTTTGGCCGGGGCACCGGGGAGCTGTTTTTT. It yields the protein CASSLEFGRGTGELFF.

This sequence joins TRBV7-9 and TRBJ2-7; D is ambiguous. V was cut by 5 bases and J by 6 bases, with 11 bases left in between. This CDR3 comprises 12 residues. Germline lookup yields CDR1 SEHNR and CDR2 FQNEAQ (reference sequence). CDR3 amino acids: CASSPRQSEQYF. DNA of the CDR3: TGTGCCAGCAGCCCTCGACAATCCGAGCAGTACTTC.

This clone has just a few counts. The rearrangement uses TRBV9 and TRBJ2-7; a weak D match, TRBD2 (5 bases). Trimming pared 0 bases from V and 2 bases from J, leaving 9 bases between. The CDR3 has 14 amino acids. Germline assignment: CDR1 SGDLS and CDR2 YYNGEE. The CDR3 sequence: CASSVGEGTYEQYF. The CDR3 nucleotides are TGTGCCAGCAGCGTAGGAGAGGGCACCTACGAGCAGTACTTC.

The chain is built from TRBV5-6 and TRBJ2-2; D is possibly TRBD1 (5 bases). This CDR3 contains 13 residues. V was cut by 2 bases and J by 6 bases, with 8 bases left in between. The germline gives CDR1 SGHDT, CDR2 YYEEEE. The CDR3 DNA reads TGTGCCAGCAGCTTAGCAGGGCCCGGGGAGCTGTTTTTT. This translates into CASSLAGPGELFF.

The rearrangement joins TRBV18 to TRBJ1-2; D not resolved. The CDR3 has 15 amino acids. V was cut by 0 bases and J by 6 bases, with 14 bases left in between. Germline CDR1 is KGHSH and CDR2 is LQKENI. CDR3 bases: TGTGCCAGCTCACCACCAAGAGAGAACCCCAATGGCTACACCTTC. The encoded protein is CASSPPRENPNGYTF.